This T cell receptor (beta chain) was sequenced for a study of beta chain features in type 1 diabetes. Study information: Across every sample, roughly 100 million sorted cells were examined in total. Study-level results: Within each of all four CD4+ subsets, Type 1 diabetes patients had TCRB CDR3s that were moderately but significantly shorter.

The CDR3 contains 14 residues. The ends were cut back, 2 bases at V and 4 bases at J, with 6 bases in the middle. CDR1 and CDR2 (germline): SNHLY, FYNNEI. Every isolated RNA sample was fully reverse transcribed, so sequencing captured expressed TCRB transcripts. Only in-frame clones appear in the TCRdb table, and some are missing; sequencing was by immunoSEQ multiplex PCR. The repertoire holds roughly 150,000 clones, with around 7.9% as singletons. There are a few counts of this clone. Antigen unknown. There was one heparinised blood draw per donor, averaging around 100 mL. The source is a man younger than 35 with type 1 diabetes. The sequenced material came from central memory CD4+ T cells from blood. V gene TRBV2 combines with J gene TRBJ2-6; D uncertain. The CDR3 nucleotides read TGTGCCAGCAGTGAATGGGCCGGGGCCAACGTCCTGACTTTC. Protein: CASSEWAGANVLTF.